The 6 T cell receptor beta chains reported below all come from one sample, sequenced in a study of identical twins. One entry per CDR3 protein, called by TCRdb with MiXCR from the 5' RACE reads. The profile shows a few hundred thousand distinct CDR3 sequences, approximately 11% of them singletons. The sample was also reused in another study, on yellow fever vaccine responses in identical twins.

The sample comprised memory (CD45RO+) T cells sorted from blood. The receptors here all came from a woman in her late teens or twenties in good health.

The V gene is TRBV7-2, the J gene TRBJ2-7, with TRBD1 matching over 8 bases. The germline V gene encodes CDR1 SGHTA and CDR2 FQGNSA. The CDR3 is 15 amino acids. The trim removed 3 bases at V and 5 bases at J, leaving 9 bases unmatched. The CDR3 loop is CASSFLGQGSDEQYF. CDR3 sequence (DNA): TGTGCCAGCAGCTTCCTAGGACAGGGTTCTGACGAGCAGTACTTC.

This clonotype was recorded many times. The CDR3 protein is CASSGDSSYEQYF. For the CDR3, the DNA is TGTGCCAGCAGCGGGGACAGTTCCTACGAGCAGTACTTC. V is TRBV7-9 and J is TRBJ2-7; TRBD1 agrees at 7 bases. Germline CDR1 and CDR2: SEHNR and FQNEAQ (reference sequence). V lost 5 bases to trimming and J lost 1 base; unmatched junction nucleotides: 2. The CDR3 totals 13 residues.

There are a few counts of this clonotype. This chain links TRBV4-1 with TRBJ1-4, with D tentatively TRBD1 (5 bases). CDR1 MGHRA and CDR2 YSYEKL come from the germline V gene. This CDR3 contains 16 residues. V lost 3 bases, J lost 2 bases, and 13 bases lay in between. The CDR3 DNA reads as TGCGCCAGCAGCCAGGCTACAGGTTCCACTAATGAAAAACTGTTTTTT. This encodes CASSQATGSTNEKLFF.

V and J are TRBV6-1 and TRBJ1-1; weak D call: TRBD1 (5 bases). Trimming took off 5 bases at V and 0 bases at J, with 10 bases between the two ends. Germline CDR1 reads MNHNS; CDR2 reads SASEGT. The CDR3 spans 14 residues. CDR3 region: CASSTGAVNTEAFF. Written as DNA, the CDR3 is TGTGCCAGCAGTACCGGGGCCGTGAACACTGAAGCTTTCTTT.

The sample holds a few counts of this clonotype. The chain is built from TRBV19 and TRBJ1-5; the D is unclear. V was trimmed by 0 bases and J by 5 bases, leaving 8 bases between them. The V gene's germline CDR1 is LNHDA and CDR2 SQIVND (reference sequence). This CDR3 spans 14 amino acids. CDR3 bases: TGTGCCAGTAGTATAGAGTTGGCGGATCAGCCCCAGCATTTT. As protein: CASSIELADQPQHF. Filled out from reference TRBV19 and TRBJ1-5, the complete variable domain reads DGGITQSPKYLFRKEGQNVTLSCEQNLNHDAMYWYRQDPGQGLRLIYYSQIVNDFQKGDIAEGYSVSREKKESFPLTVTSAQKNPTAFYLCASSIELADQPQHFGDGTRLSIL.

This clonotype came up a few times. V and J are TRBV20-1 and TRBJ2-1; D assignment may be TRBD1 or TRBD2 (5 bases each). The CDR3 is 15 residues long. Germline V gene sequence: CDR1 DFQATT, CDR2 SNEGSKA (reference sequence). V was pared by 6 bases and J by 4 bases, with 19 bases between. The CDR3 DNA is TGCAGTGCGGGGATCAGGGAGCGGACTTACAATGAGCAGTTCTTC. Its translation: CSAGIRERTYNEQFF.